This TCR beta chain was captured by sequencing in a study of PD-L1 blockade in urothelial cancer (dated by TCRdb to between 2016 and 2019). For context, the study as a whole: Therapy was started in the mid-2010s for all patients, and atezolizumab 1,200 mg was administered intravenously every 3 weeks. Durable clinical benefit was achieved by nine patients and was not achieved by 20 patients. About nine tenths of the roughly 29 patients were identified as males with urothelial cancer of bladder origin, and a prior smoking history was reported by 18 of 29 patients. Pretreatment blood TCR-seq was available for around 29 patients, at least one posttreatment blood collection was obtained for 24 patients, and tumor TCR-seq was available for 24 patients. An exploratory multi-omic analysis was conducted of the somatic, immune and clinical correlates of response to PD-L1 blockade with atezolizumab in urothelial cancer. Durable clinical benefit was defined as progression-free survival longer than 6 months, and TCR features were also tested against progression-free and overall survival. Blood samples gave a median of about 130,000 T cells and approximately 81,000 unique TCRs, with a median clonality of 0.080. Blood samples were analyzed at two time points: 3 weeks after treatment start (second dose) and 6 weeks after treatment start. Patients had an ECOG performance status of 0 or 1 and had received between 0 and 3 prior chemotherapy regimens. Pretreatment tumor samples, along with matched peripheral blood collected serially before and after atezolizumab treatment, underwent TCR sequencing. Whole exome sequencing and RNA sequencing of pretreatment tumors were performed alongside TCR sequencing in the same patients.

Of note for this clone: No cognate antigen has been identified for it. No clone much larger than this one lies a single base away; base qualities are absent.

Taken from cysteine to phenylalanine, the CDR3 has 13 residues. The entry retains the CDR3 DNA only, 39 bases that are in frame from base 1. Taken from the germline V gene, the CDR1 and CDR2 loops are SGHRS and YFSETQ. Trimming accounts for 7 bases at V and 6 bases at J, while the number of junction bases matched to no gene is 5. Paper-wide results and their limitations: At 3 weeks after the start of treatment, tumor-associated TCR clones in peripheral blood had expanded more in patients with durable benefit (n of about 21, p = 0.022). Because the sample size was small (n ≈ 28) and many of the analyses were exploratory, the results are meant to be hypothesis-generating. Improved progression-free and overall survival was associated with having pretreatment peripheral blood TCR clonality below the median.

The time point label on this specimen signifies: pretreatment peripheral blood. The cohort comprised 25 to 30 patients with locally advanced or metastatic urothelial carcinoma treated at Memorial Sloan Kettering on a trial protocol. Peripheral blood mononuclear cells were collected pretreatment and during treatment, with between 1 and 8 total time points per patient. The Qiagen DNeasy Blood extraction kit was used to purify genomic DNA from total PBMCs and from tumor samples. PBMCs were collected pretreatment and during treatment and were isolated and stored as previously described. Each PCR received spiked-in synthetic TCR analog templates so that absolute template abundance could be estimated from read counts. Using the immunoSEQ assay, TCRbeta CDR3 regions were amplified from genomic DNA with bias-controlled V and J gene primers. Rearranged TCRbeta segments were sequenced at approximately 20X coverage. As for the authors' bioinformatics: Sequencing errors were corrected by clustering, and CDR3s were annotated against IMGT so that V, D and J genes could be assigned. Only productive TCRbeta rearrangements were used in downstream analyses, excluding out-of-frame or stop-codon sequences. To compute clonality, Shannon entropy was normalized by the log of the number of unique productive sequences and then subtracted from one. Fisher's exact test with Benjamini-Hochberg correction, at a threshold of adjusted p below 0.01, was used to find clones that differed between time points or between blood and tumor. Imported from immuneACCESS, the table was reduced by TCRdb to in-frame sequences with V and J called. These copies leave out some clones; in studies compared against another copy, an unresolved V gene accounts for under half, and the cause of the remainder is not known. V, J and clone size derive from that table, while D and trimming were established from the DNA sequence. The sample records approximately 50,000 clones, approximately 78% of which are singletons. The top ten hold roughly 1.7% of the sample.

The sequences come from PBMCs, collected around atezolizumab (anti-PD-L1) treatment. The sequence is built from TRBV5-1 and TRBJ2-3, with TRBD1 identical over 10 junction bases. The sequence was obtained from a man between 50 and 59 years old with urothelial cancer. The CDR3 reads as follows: CASQTGGWDTQYF. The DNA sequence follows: TGCGCCAGCCAGACAGGGGGCTGGGATACGCAGTATTTT.